The table lists the clone carrying this T cell receptor (beta chain) with a few counts. Its target is not known. Participants comprised healthy donors of bone marrow. This entry is derived from a study of cytomegalovirus exposure and HLA in healthy donors. Study-level points and caveats: Among CMV-associated TCR beta chains, most appeared HLA-restricted in a later analysis. Most TCR beta V segments were productive about 90% or about 30% of the time in an earlier analysis. Some V segments, TRBV6-2 and TRBV6-3 among them, were indistinguishable and were therefore excluded.

The germline gives CDR1 SQVTM, CDR2 ANQGSEA. J was trimmed by 6 bases and V by 6 bases; bases with no gene match: 6. The CDR3 is made up of 13 amino acids. A multiplex PCR was run with 60 Vbeta primers and 13 Jbeta primers. The method was immunoSEQ multiplex PCR; TCRdb's version includes in-frame clones alone and lacks a portion of them. The sample shows more than 100,000 clones, over 75% of them seen only once. The sequenced sample consisted of PBMCs. This receptor was identified in a man under 40 in good health and CMV-seronegative. The chain carries TRBV29-1 and TRBJ2-1; TRBD1 matches at 9 bases. DNA of the CDR3: TGCAGCGTGCCGGGACAGGGTCCCAATGAGCAGTTCTTC. Protein: CSVPGQGPNEQFF.